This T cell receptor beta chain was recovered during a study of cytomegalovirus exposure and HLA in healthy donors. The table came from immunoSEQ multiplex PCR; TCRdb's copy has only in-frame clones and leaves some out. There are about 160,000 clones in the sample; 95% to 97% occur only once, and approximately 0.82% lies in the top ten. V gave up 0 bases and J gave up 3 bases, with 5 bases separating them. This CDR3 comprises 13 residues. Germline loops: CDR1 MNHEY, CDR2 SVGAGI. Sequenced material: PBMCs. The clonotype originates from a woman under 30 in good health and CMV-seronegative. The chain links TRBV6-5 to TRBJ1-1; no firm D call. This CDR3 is CASSYSEYTEAFF. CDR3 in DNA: TGTGCCAGCAGTTACTCGGAGTACACTGAAGCTTTCTTT.